These 15 T cell receptor beta chains share one sample of origin, sequenced in a study of beta chain features in type 1 diabetes. All of the isolated RNA was reverse transcribed, so expressed TCRB transcripts were sequenced. The protocol was immunoSEQ multiplex PCR, while the TCRdb copy is restricted to in-frame clones and leaves out a portion. The profile shows about 270,000 clones, 12% to 15% of them singletons. The specimen was naive CD4+ T cells from blood. These receptors were taken from a woman between 40 and 50 years old in good health.

The chain combines TRBV25-1 with TRBJ1-5; weak D call: TRBD1 (6 bases). Germline V gene lookup returns CDR1 MGHDK and CDR2 SYGVNS. The CDR3 length is 16 residues. V lost 5 bases and J 2 bases, leaving 16 bases between the germline ends. Here the CDR3 reads CASSPRGAVGNQPQHF. CDR3 sequence (DNA): TGTGCCAGCAGTCCCCGGGGGGCCGTTGGCAATCAGCCCCAGCATTTT. Filled out from reference TRBV25-1 and TRBJ1-5, the complete variable domain reads EADIYQTPRYLVIGTGKKITLECSQTMGHDKMYWYQQDPGMELHLIHYSYGVNSTEKGDLSSESTVSRIRTEHFPLTLESARPSHTSQYLCASSPRGAVGNQPQHFGDGTRLSIL.

The chain is built from TRBV5-4 and TRBJ1-1; TRBD1 might be the D (5 bases). This CDR3 spans 15 amino acids. V shed 0 bases and J shed 4 bases, with 13 bases lying between them. Germline assignment: CDR1 SGHNT and CDR2 YYREEE (reference sequence). CDR3: CASSLVLGPSTEAFF. CDR3 sequence (DNA): TGTGCCAGCAGCTTGGTGTTGGGGCCTAGCACTGAAGCTTTCTTT. The variable domain in full, completed from reference TRBV5-4 and TRBJ1-1, reads ETGVTQSPTHLIKTRGQQVTLRCSSQSGHNTVSWYQQALGQGPQFIFQYYREEENGRGNFPPRFSGLQFPNYSSELNVNALELDDSALYLCASSLVLGPSTEAFFGQGTRLTVV.

In this sample, this clone turned up many times. The chain employs TRBV23-1 and TRBJ2-1; 8 positions agree with TRBD1. TRBV23-1 is noted as an ORF with a role that remains uncertain. The V and J ends lost 3 bases and 2 bases, in that order; junction bases with no gene match: 3. The CDR3 spans 15 residues. CDR3 protein: CASSQRDRTYNEQFF. CDR3 nucleotides: TGCGCCAGCAGTCAGAGGGACAGGACCTACAATGAGCAGTTCTTC.

The chain uses TRBV18 and TRBJ1-4; D remains ambiguous. With 2 bases removed from V and 6 bases from J, the gap between germline ends came to 7 bases. This CDR3 has 13 residues. Germline loops: CDR1 KGHSH, CDR2 LQKENI. CDR3 residues: CASSPKGDEKLFF. The CDR3 bases are TGTGCCAGCTCACCAAAGGGAGATGAAAAACTGTTTTTT.

Only a few counts were recorded for this clone. The CDR3 DNA follows: TGTGCCAGCAGCGGGGGACTAGCAGCTAGCACAGATACGCAGTATTTT. Encoded protein: CASSGGLAASTDTQYF. The gene calls are TRBV5-4 and TRBJ2-3, with 9 bases aligning to TRBD2. The germline V gene encodes CDR1 SGHNT and CDR2 YYREEE (reference sequence). The CDR3 totals 16 residues. The trim removed 4 bases at V and 0 bases at J, leaving 6 bases unmatched.

The chain combines TRBV2 with TRBJ1-5; the D gene is possibly TRBD1 (6 bases). V was trimmed by 6 bases and J by 4 bases, leaving 16 bases between them. The CDR3 covers 15 residues. Germline CDR1 SNHLY, CDR2 FYNNEI. CDR3 DNA: TGTGCCAGCAGGGACCTCGGGACATTAAATCAGCCCCAGCATTTT. Translating it yields CASRDLGTLNQPQHF.

In this sample, this clone turned up a few times. The chain carries TRBV10-3 and TRBJ2-1, with 7 bases identical to TRBD2. Germline V lookup: CDR1 ENHRY, CDR2 SYGVKD. Trimming at V came to 11 bases and at J to 2 bases, leaving 12 bases not matched to a gene. The CDR3 has 15 residues. The DNA for the CDR3 is TGTGCCTCAAGCCCGCGGGAGCCCCCCTACAATGAGCAGTTCTTC. The encoded protein is CASSPREPPYNEQFF.

This clone turned up a few times. The V and J genes are TRBV4-3 and TRBJ2-1; D is perhaps TRBD2 (6 bases). This CDR3 has 16 amino acids. The V end was cut by 0 bases, the J end by 6 bases, with 15 bases between. Germline V gives CDR1 LGHNA, CDR2 YSLEER. The chain's CDR3 is CASSQDGGRKGNEQFF. CDR3 nucleotides: TGCGCCAGCAGCCAAGATGGGGGGAGGAAGGGCAATGAGCAGTTCTTC.

This chain connects TRBV7-9 to TRBJ2-5, with D perhaps TRBD2 (5 bases). The J call may be incorrect, as the DNA end agrees better with TRBJ2-7. Germline CDR1 is SEHNR and CDR2 is FQNEAQ (reference sequence). The CDR3 contains 12 residues. In DNA, the CDR3 is TGTGCCAGCATCCCGCTAGCACACGAGCAGTACTTC. Protein product: CASIPLAHEQYF.

This clone has a handful of counts. The J gene is TRBJ2-5, the V gene TRBV28; weak D call: TRBD2 (5 bases). The V gene lost 1 base and the J gene lost 4 bases, with 10 bases spanning the gap. The CDR3 loop spans 14 amino acids. The V gene's germline CDR1 is MDHEN and CDR2 SYDVKM. The CDR3 is CASSLSPGVETQYF. In DNA form, the CDR3 reads TGTGCCAGCAGTTTATCCCCCGGGGTAGAGACCCAGTACTTC.

This chain links TRBV13 with TRBJ2-5; 12 nucleotides agree with TRBD2. Germline-derived CDR1 and CDR2 are PRHDT and FYEKMQ (reference sequence). With 5 bases clipped from V and 4 bases from J, the junction kept 5 bases outside the gene matches. This CDR3 spans 15 amino acids. The CDR3 reads CASSPLAGGRETQYF. The CDR3 region has the DNA TGTGCCAGCAGCCCCCTAGCGGGGGGGCGAGAGACCCAGTACTTC.

The CDR3: CAIPTSLGQWNEKLFF. As DNA, the CDR3 is TGTGCCATCCCGACGTCCCTTGGACAGTGGAATGAAAAACTGTTTTTT. This rearrangement joins TRBV21-1 to TRBJ1-4; TRBD1 is taken as the D call from the table, unchecked against the DNA. TRBV21-1 is a known pseudogene. This CDR3 contains 16 residues.

This clone was recorded at least ten times. The chain links TRBV15 to TRBJ2-7; tentatively, D is TRBD1 (6 bases). CDR1 is LNHNV, CDR2 YYDKDF, per germline (reference sequence). V was shortened by 1 base and J by 5 bases, with 9 bases between the two germline ends. CDR3 size: 13 residues. CDR3 nucleotide sequence: TGTGCCACCAGCAGAGCCTACAGGGACGAGCAGTACTTC. Translating it yields CATSRAYRDEQYF.

This clone was picked up a small number of times. The gene calls are TRBV9 and TRBJ1-5; D is possibly TRBD1 (5 bases). The V and J ends lost 3 bases and 2 bases respectively, with 12 bases between them. The CDR3 has 15 amino acids. CDR1 is SGDLS and CDR2 is YYNGEE in the germline V gene. The CDR3 protein is CASSEQAWGNQPQHF. The CDR3 DNA follows: TGTGCCAGCAGCGAACAGGCTTGGGGCAATCAGCCCCAGCATTTT.

This chain uses TRBV7-2 with TRBJ2-5; 15 nucleotides match TRBD2. Germline assignment: CDR1 SGHTA and CDR2 FQGNSA. The CDR3 loop spans 17 amino acids. With V trimmed by 5 bases and J by 5 bases, 9 bases remained unmatched. The CDR3 reads CASSLGLAGGIGETQYF. The CDR3 nucleotides are TGTGCCAGCAGCCTGGGACTAGCGGGGGGTATCGGGGAGACCCAGTACTTC. Full variable domain (rest looked up from reference TRBV7-2 and TRBJ2-5): GAGVSQSPSNKVTEKGKDVELRCDPISGHTALYWYRQSLGQGLEFLIYFQGNSAPDKSGLPSDRFSAERTGGSVSTLTIQRTQQEDSAVYLCASSLGLAGGIGETQYFGPGTRLLVL.